The present T cell receptor (beta chain) was sequenced within a study of blood T cell repertoires in COVID-19. In the study overall: Sites across the United States, Italy and Spain contributed samples from acute and convalescent COVID-19. Sources were T cells, B-cell-depleted T cells, or PBMCs; the material itself was cDNA or gDNA.

The V end was cut by 7 bases, the J end by 3 bases, with 18 bases between. The CDR3 covers 15 residues. Germline CDR1 reads LNHDA; CDR2 reads SQIVND (reference sequence). Authors' processing steps: Quantification of nucleated cells was approximated via reference gene primer amplification. Here immunoSEQ multiplex PCR was the method, and the copy in TCRdb shows in-frame clones only, minus some. The D gene and trimming were derived from the DNA, and the V and J assignments and clone size from that table. The profile shows some 270,000 clones, about 82% of them singletons. Enrolment of Seattle patients took place during active infection, and they were followed longitudinally. This clone was seen a single time.

This chain uses TRBV19 with TRBJ2-5; TRBD1 might be the D (6 bases). The sample comprised peripheral blood. This TCR derives from a woman aged 80 or over with COVID-19, enrolled during active disease. CDR3 DNA: TGTGCCAGTACCCCCTCCGGCAGGGGCGAAGAGACCCAGTACTTC. Its translation is CASTPSGRGEETQYF.